The present entry profiles one TCR beta chain with its context. Its antigen is as yet unknown. This record belongs to a study of blood T cells in healthy people across ages. CDR1 SNHLY and CDR2 FYNNEI come from the germline V gene. CDR3 length: 12 amino acids. V was pared by 2 bases and J by 5 bases, with 6 bases between. With a J-beta primer mix and a sample-barcoded 5' primer, a second PCR ran roughly 6 to 12 cycles. TCRdb ran MiXCR on the 5' RACE reads and lists one entry per CDR3 protein. This sample has around 1,100,000 distinct CDR3 sequences, with 35% to 40% found just once. Findings of the study overall: While age rose, TCR beta diversity per million T cells dropped in a roughly linear way.

Sequencing was carried out using blood. The receptor was derived from a man aged 18 to 30 in good health. V usage is TRBV2 and J usage is TRBJ1-1; D is undetermined. CDR3 sequence reads: CASSEIGTEAFF. The CDR3 DNA is TGTGCCAGCAGTGAAATCGGAACTGAAGCTTTCTTT.